This TCR beta chain was captured by sequencing in a study of technical replicates of blood from a few donors. V was cut by 0 bases and J by 2 bases, with 8 bases left in between. Germline CDR1 and CDR2: MNHEY and SVGAGI. This CDR3 comprises 15 residues. The protocol was immunoSEQ multiplex PCR, while the TCRdb copy is restricted to in-frame clones and leaves out a portion. The table records about 82,000 clones, about 93% of them present only once. Specimen: T cells isolated from PBMCs. The sequence came from a human donor in good health. The V call is TRBV6-5, the J call TRBJ2-1; perhaps TRBD2 as D (6 bases). Written as DNA, the CDR3 is TGTGCCAGCAGTTACTCGGGAGGTACCTACAATGAGCAGTTCTTC. As protein: CASSYSGGTYNEQFF.